These 21 T cell receptor beta chains were all obtained from the same sample, sequenced in a study of blood T cells in healthy people across ages. Using a J-beta primer mix together with a sample-barcoded 5' primer, a second PCR was run for roughly 6 to 12 cycles. Each CDR3 protein is one row after TCRdb ran MiXCR on the 5' RACE reads. This table has over 450,000 distinct CDR3 sequences, around 24% appearing once. These data were also filed under a second study, of T cells of mothers and their children.

Sequenced material: blood. The receptors shown here come from a boy aged 5-17 years in good health.

This chain joins TRBV27 and TRBJ2-7; D might be TRBD1 or TRBD2, each matching 5 bases. CDR3 length: 14 amino acids. The germline V gene has CDR1 MNHEY and CDR2 SMNVEV (reference sequence). Between the trimmed V and J ends, which lost 3 bases and 2 bases, there was a span of 11 bases. CDR3 coding DNA: TGTGCCAGCAGTTTCCGGGGACCAGCCTACGAGCAGTACTTC. Translating gives CASSFRGPAYEQYF.

This clonotype was detected a few times. The rearrangement joins TRBV9 to TRBJ2-3; the match to TRBD2 covers 12 bases. The CDR3 length is 19 residues. Germline V CDR1 and CDR2: SGDLS, YYNGEE. Trimming at V came to 0 bases and at J to 0 bases, leaving 8 bases not matched to a gene. CDR3 loop: CASSVGLAGARLSTDTQYF. The CDR3 coding sequence is TGTGCCAGCAGCGTAGGACTAGCGGGAGCGCGACTCAGCACAGATACGCAGTATTTT.

This clonotype has just a few counts. This chain connects TRBV6-5 to TRBJ1-2; 7 bases are shared with TRBD1. Per the germline V gene, CDR1 is MNHEY and CDR2 is SVGAGI. The trim removed 8 bases at V and 4 bases at J, leaving 10 bases unmatched. This CDR3 contains 14 residues. CDR3 DNA sequence: TGTGCCAGCCACTTGGGGGACAGCTCCTATGGCTACACCTTC. Translated, it gives CASHLGDSSYGYTF.

The chain carries TRBV7-2 and TRBJ2-7; 13 positions agree with TRBD2. Trimming at V came to 5 bases and at J to 4 bases, leaving 14 bases not matched to a gene. CDR3 size: 18 residues. In germline, CDR1 is SGHTA, CDR2 FQGNSA. DNA of the CDR3: TGTGCCAGCAGCCCCAGGTCACTAGCGGGAGGGCTCTGGTACGAGCAGTACTTC. Its protein is CASSPRSLAGGLWYEQYF.

The chain couples TRBV19 to TRBJ2-5, with 7 bases that match TRBD2. The DNA end favors TRBJ2-7, so the J call may be wrong. The germline CDR1 and CDR2 sequences are LNHDA and SQIVND (reference sequence). The CDR3 sequence is 15 residues long. This chain's CDR3 is CASSSSGTQSYEQYF. The CDR3 nucleotides are TGTGCCAGTAGTTCGAGCGGGACCCAATCCTACGAGCAGTACTTC.

This clonotype occurred a few times. This chain connects TRBV28 to TRBJ2-4; tentative D call: TRBD2 (5 bases). V lost 3 bases and J 6 bases, leaving 12 bases between the germline ends. CDR3 size: 14 residues. CDR1 MDHEN and CDR2 SYDVKM come from the germline V gene. CDR3 bases: TGTGCCAGCAGTTTGGTGCTAGCTACAAACATTCAGTACTTC. It codes for CASSLVLATNIQYF.

The V call is TRBV15, the J call TRBJ2-5, with TRBD2 matching over 13 bases. The J call may not be correct, given that the DNA end is closer to TRBJ2-7. The CDR3 runs to 15 residues. Germline V gene lookup returns CDR1 LNHNV and CDR2 YYDKDF (reference sequence). The CDR3 is CATSGGLAGIDEQYF. The CDR3 coding sequence is TGTGCCACCAGCGGGGGACTAGCGGGGATTGACGAGCAGTACTTC.

CDR3 in DNA: TGTGCCATCAATCGGGACAGCCTCTATGGCTACACCTTC. Encoded protein: CAINRDSLYGYTF. The V and J genes are TRBV10-3 and TRBJ1-2, with 7 bases lining up with TRBD1. The CDR3 is 13 residues long. Germline V gene lookup returns CDR1 ENHRY and CDR2 SYGVKD. The junction had 6 bases not matched to a gene; V was cut back by 7 bases and J by 4 bases.

This clonotype was found a few times. The CDR3 loop reads CANDTVLLAQETQYF. DNA of the CDR3: TGTGCCAACGACACCGTCCTACTCGCTCAAGAGACCCAGTACTTC. The chain uses TRBV21-1 and TRBJ2-5. TRBV21-1 is deemed a pseudogene. This CDR3 is 15 amino acids long.

The J gene is TRBJ2-4, the V gene TRBV6-1; tentatively, D is TRBD2 (5 bases). The CDR3 sequence is 14 residues long. Germline CDR1 reads MNHNS; CDR2 reads SASEGT. Trimming took off 6 bases at V and 3 bases at J, with 12 bases between the two ends. As DNA, the CDR3 is TGTGCCAGCAGCGGAGGTGTGGGCAAAAACATTCAGTACTTC. It codes for CASSGGVGKNIQYF.

The rearrangement links TRBV7-8 to TRBJ1-4, with a weak D call TRBD1 (6 bases). V gave up 6 bases and J gave up 6 bases, with 17 bases separating them. The germline CDR1 and CDR2 sequences are SGHVS and FQNEAQ. The CDR3 has 15 residues. CDR3 coding DNA: TGTGCCAGCAGAAGAGGGGGGCTGAGAGATGAAAAACTGTTTTTT. Translated: CASRRGGLRDEKLFF.

The chain carries TRBV4-1 and TRBJ2-2; 13 nucleotides agree with TRBD2. The CDR3 runs to 17 residues. V lost 0 bases, J lost 2 bases, and 0 bases stayed unmatched. The V gene's germline CDR1 is MGHRA and CDR2 YSYEKL. CDR3 amino acids: CASSQEGLAGNTGELFF. The CDR3 bases are TGCGCCAGCAGCCAAGAGGGACTAGCGGGAAACACCGGGGAGCTGTTTTTT.

This sequence joins TRBV29-1 and TRBJ2-7; TRBD1 is a possible D gene (5 bases). CDR1 is SQVTM, CDR2 ANQGSEA, per germline. Between the trimmed V and J ends, which lost 1 base and 0 bases, there was a span of 13 bases. This CDR3 contains 15 residues. The chain's CDR3 is CSVEGRGQSSYEQYF. The CDR3 DNA reads as TGCAGCGTTGAAGGAAGGGGCCAAAGCTCCTACGAGCAGTACTTC.

This chain connects TRBV19 to TRBJ1-1; D might be TRBD1 (5 bases). This CDR3 has 15 amino acids. V lost 3 bases to trimming and J lost 0 bases, with 11 bases between them. Germline CDR1 and CDR2: LNHDA and SQIVND (reference sequence). Written as DNA, the CDR3 is TGTGCCAGTAGTATTTGGGACGGGATGAACACTGAAGCTTTCTTT. Protein sequence: CASSIWDGMNTEAFF.

The sample holds a few counts of this clonotype. The rearrangement links TRBV6-6 to TRBJ2-3; D not certain. The ends were cut back, 6 bases at V and 2 bases at J, with 12 bases in the middle. This CDR3 has 14 residues. Germline loops: CDR1 MNHNY, CDR2 SVGAGI (reference sequence). CDR3 region: CASRKEGLTDTQYF. CDR3 DNA: TGTGCCAGCAGAAAAGAAGGGCTCACAGATACGCAGTATTTT.

The rearrangement uses TRBV7-2 and TRBJ1-1; D perhaps matches TRBD1 (6 bases). The CDR3 loop spans 12 amino acids. In germline, CDR1 is SGHTA, CDR2 FQGNSA. Trimming left V 7 bases short and J 10 bases short, with 16 bases between. The DNA for the CDR3 is TGTGCCAGCACCCCCTTGGGAGGGGGAGCTTTCTTT. Translated, it gives CASTPLGGGAFF.

The sample holds a few counts of this clonotype. The chain has TRBV28 and TRBJ2-5; D is possibly TRBD1 (5 bases). V was trimmed by 8 bases and J by 2 bases, leaving 15 bases between them. CDR3 length: 14 amino acids. Germline lookup yields CDR1 MDHEN and CDR2 SYDVKM. CDR3 nucleotides: TGTGCCAGCTCTGACAGAGTTAAACAAGAGACCCAGTACTTC. Amino acids: CASSDRVKQETQYF. Full variable domain (missing parts from reference TRBV28 and TRBJ2-5): DVKVTQSSRYLVKRTGEKVFLECVQDMDHENMFWYRQDPGLGLRLIYFSYDVKMKEKGDIPEGYSVSREKKERFSLILESASTNQTSMYLCASSDRVKQETQYFGPGTRLLVL.

This clonotype was seen more than once but under ten times. The chain couples TRBV2 to TRBJ1-5, with 7 bases aligning to TRBD1. V lost 5 bases, J lost 7 bases, and 8 bases stayed unmatched. This CDR3 comprises 14 residues. Germline V gene lookup returns CDR1 SNHLY and CDR2 FYNNEI. The CDR3 region has the DNA TGTGCCAGCAGTTCCAGACAGGGAGAACAGCCCCAGCATTTT. Translating gives CASSSRQGEQPQHF.

This clonotype was counted a few times. The chain carries TRBV7-9 and TRBJ2-1; TRBD1 matches 8 bases. The ends lost 5 bases at V and 6 bases at J; junction bases unmatched: 6. Germline V gene sequence: CDR1 SEHNR, CDR2 FQNEAQ (reference sequence). This CDR3 contains 14 residues. The CDR3 bases are TGTGCCAGCAGCCCCACCGGACAGGGCAATGAGCAGTTCTTC. Its protein product is CASSPTGQGNEQFF.

This clonotype has a handful of counts. Sequence at one end of the junction differs from germline and may be a read error. The chain employs TRBV6-5 and TRBJ2-2; D is ambiguous. CDR3 length equals 16 residues. Germline V gives CDR1 MNHEY, CDR2 SVGAGI. The CDR3 is CAGSYSNSANTGELFF. The CDR3, as DNA: TGTGCCGGCAGTTACTCTAACAGCGCGAACACCGGGGAGCTGTTTTTT.

V is TRBV4-1 and J is TRBJ2-1, with D tentatively TRBD1 (5 bases). Germline V lookup: CDR1 MGHRA, CDR2 YSYEKL. The CDR3 has 15 amino acids. V was trimmed by 0 bases and J by 4 bases, leaving 10 bases between them. Here the CDR3 DNA reads TGCGCCAGCAGCCAAGAAGGGGTTCCTTACAATGAGCAGTTCTTC. Residues: CASSQEGVPYNEQFF.